The 9 T cell receptor beta chains below come from one sample, sequenced in a study of T cells in Graves' hyperthyroidism and ophthalmopathy. The source material, RNA transcripts, was used to amplify TCR beta CDR3 regions. In the first-round RT-PCR of the TCR CDR3, the HTBI primer set was used. TCRdb analysed the multiplex PCR reads with MiXCR anew, one entry per CDR3 protein. The sample carries around 340,000 distinct CDR3 sequences, approximately 18% recorded once. Material for sequencing was blood. These receptors were collected from a woman between 40 and 55 years old with Graves' ophthalmopathy.

The V call is TRBV12-3 or TRBV12-4, the J call TRBJ2-7; TRBD1 or TRBD2 may be the D gene (5 bases each). V gave up 4 bases and J gave up 5 bases, with 21 bases separating them. This CDR3 has 16 residues. CDR3 bases: TGTGCCAGCAGTTCCCCGTTACGGGACGGCAACCACGAGCAGTACTTC. It codes for CASSSPLRDGNHEQYF.

This clonotype was found many times. The V and J genes are TRBV5-1 and TRBJ2-7, with D perhaps being TRBD1 or TRBD2 (6 bases each). The CDR3 consists of 14 residues. Germline V gene sequence: CDR1 SGHRS, CDR2 YFSETQ. The V gene lost 4 bases and the J gene lost 3 bases, with 14 bases spanning the gap. The CDR3 here is CASSAKGGNYEQYF. In DNA, the CDR3 is TGCGCCAGCAGCGCGAAGGGGGGTAACTACGAGCAGTACTTC.

This clonotype was seen repeatedly, ten times or more. The genes are TRBV30 and TRBJ2-5, with D possibly being TRBD1 (6 bases). V was cut by 4 bases and J by 0 bases, with 15 bases left in between. The CDR3 is 15 amino acids. Looked up from germline, CDR1 is GTSNPN and CDR2 is SVGIG (reference sequence). The CDR3 region is CAWTTGQLDQETQYF. CDR3 nucleotide sequence: TGTGCCTGGACAACCGGACAGCTTGACCAAGAGACCCAGTACTTC.

This clonotype was seen ten or more times. The CDR3 reads CSVGQGAKETQYF. CDR3 in DNA: TGCAGCGTGGGACAGGGGGCTAAGGAGACCCAGTACTTC. The rearrangement uses TRBV29-1 and TRBJ2-5, with TRBD1 matching over 12 bases. The CDR3 covers 13 residues. Per germline, CDR1 SQVTM and CDR2 ANQGSEA. Losses at the gene ends were 6 bases for V and 5 bases for J; bases not matched to a gene: 4.

This clonotype appeared many times. The V call is TRBV27, the J call TRBJ1-2; 7 bases are a match to TRBD1. The CDR3 extends over 13 amino acids. With 5 bases clipped from V and 6 bases from J, the junction kept 6 bases outside the gene matches. Germline assignment: CDR1 MNHEY and CDR2 SMNVEV (reference sequence). In nucleotides, the CDR3 is TGTGCCAGCAGTCCCCGGGACAGAAATGGCTACACCTTC. This sequence encodes CASSPRDRNGYTF.

This clonotype was seen ten or more times. The chain uses TRBV28 and TRBJ1-1; D is undetermined. The CDR3 sequence is 15 residues long. The V and J ends lost 6 bases and 1 base respectively, with 15 bases between them. Germline loops: CDR1 MDHEN, CDR2 SYDVKM. As DNA, the CDR3 is TGTGCCAGCAGCACATCGTGGACTTGGAACACTGAAGCTTTCTTT. This translates into CASSTSWTWNTEAFF.

This clonotype was detected ten times or more. The V and J genes are TRBV29-1 and TRBJ1-1; D uncertain. From germline, CDR1 is SQVTM and CDR2 ANQGSEA. The V end lost 1 base, the J end lost 1 base, and 7 bases lay between the germline ends. There are 13 residues in the CDR3. The CDR3 is CSVEGQANTEAFF. CDR3 in DNA: TGCAGCGTTGAAGGGCAGGCGAACACTGAAGCTTTCTTT.

This clonotype was picked up many times. The V gene is TRBV10-2, the J gene TRBJ2-7; D is possibly TRBD2 (5 bases). The V gene's germline CDR1 is WSHSY and CDR2 SAAADI. This CDR3 is 15 amino acids long. Deletions cut 3 bases from V and 0 bases from J, with 12 bases between. CDR3 amino acids: CASSDEGPSSYEQYF. The CDR3 DNA is TGCGCCAGCAGTGACGAGGGCCCGAGCTCCTACGAGCAGTACTTC.

CDR3 nucleotide sequence: TGTGCCAGCAGCCCGGACAGGCCTCCCGGCGAGCAGTACTTC. Translation gives CASSPDRPPGEQYF. The chain combines TRBV7-8 with TRBJ2-7; 7 bases match TRBD1. The V gene's germline CDR1 is SGHVS and CDR2 FQNEAQ. J lost 6 bases, V lost 5 bases, and 10 bases had no gene match. This CDR3 region has 14 residues.